Following are 28 T cell receptor beta chains from one sample sequenced in a study of graft-versus-host responses after intestinal transplantation (dated by TCRdb to about 2021). The library relied on the immunoSEQ multiplex PCR assay. As stored in TCRdb, this immuneACCESS dataset retains in-frame rearrangements with V and J assigned. A fraction of the clones does not appear; measured against another copy, unresolved V genes explain less than half of the discrepancy, and the remainder lacks a known reason. Across this sample there are 110,000 to 150,000 clones, with roughly 91% seen only once. Of the sample, about 0.18% falls within the top ten clones. No antigen is known for these receptors. The sample's time point, from its label and the paper: cells obtained before transplantation from donor or recipient. The sequences come from unstimulated CD4+ T cells sorted from spleen or lymph node cells, collected before intestinal transplant. All receptors derive from a human donor who received an intestinal transplant.

V gene TRBV5-1 combines with J gene TRBJ2-7; TRBD1 matches 11 bases. V lost 3 bases, J lost 5 bases, and 7 bases stayed unmatched. The CDR3 spans 15 residues. Germline loops: CDR1 SGHRS, CDR2 YFSETQ. The CDR3 DNA sequence: TGCGCCAGCAGCTCGACGGGACAGGGGGTCGACGAGCAGTACTTC. Residues: CASSSTGQGVDEQYF.

The gene calls are TRBV7-2 and TRBJ2-5; 7 nucleotides line up with TRBD1. The CDR3 extends over 16 amino acids. Trimming cost V 1 base and J 2 bases; bases outside gene matches: 7. Looked up from germline, CDR1 is SGHTA and CDR2 is FQGNSA. CDR3 sequence (DNA): TGTGCCAGCAGCTTAGATCTCGGCAGGGGGCAAGAGACCCAGTACTTC. This sequence encodes CASSLDLGRGQETQYF.

This clone appeared a single time. The chain is built from TRBV7-7 and TRBJ2-7, with D uncertain. Trimming took 5 bases from V and 3 from J, leaving 5 bases between them. The CDR3 consists of 11 residues. CDR1 SSHAT and CDR2 FNYEAQ come from the germline V gene (reference sequence). CDR3 bases: TGTGCCAGCAGCCTCAACTACGAGCAGTACTTC. Encoded protein: CASSLNYEQYF.

The chain has TRBV30 and TRBJ1-1; 7 nucleotides agree with TRBD1. The germline V gene has CDR1 GTSNPN and CDR2 SVGIG (reference sequence). CDR3 length: 15 residues. V lost 3 bases and J lost 2; bases outside the gene matches: 9. The CDR3 loop reads CAWRGQPMKNTEAFF. CDR3 nucleotide sequence: TGTGCCTGGAGGGGACAGCCTATGAAAAACACTGAAGCTTTCTTT.

The chain links TRBV10-3 to TRBJ2-1, with 7 bases fitting TRBD2. J was trimmed by 7 bases and V by 10 bases; bases with no gene match: 10. Germline values: CDR1 ENHRY, CDR2 SYGVKD. The CDR3 is 13 residues long. The CDR3 protein is CATSGREHNEQFF. The CDR3 DNA reads TGTGCCACTTCAGGGCGGGAGCATAATGAGCAGTTCTTC.

This clone has a handful of counts. V usage is TRBV10-3 and J usage is TRBJ1-3; D gene uncertain. The CDR3 has 13 residues. V was cut by 5 bases and J by 1 base, with 6 bases left in between. CDR1 is ENHRY, CDR2 SYGVKD, per germline. CDR3 region: CAISWYSGNTIYF. Written as DNA, the CDR3 is TGTGCCATCAGTTGGTATTCTGGAAACACCATATATTTT.

This chain links TRBV19 with TRBJ1-4; TRBD1 might be the D (5 bases). Trimming cost V 4 bases and J 5 bases, with 11 bases left between them. Germline-derived CDR1 and CDR2 are LNHDA and SQIVND (reference sequence). The length of the CDR3 is 14 residues. The CDR3 nucleotides read TGTGCCAGTAGTACCAGGGACCTCAATGAAAAACTGTTTTTT. Its translation is CASSTRDLNEKLFF. Full variable domain (remainder filled in from reference TRBV19 and TRBJ1-4): DGGITQSPKYLFRKEGQNVTLSCEQNLNHDAMYWYRQDPGQGLRLIYYSQIVNDFQKGDIAEGYSVSREKKESFPLTVTSAQKNPTAFYLCASSTRDLNEKLFFGSGTQLSVL.

J is TRBJ2-1 and V is TRBV28; TRBD2 matches 7 bases. The CDR3 spans 15 residues. CDR1 is MDHEN, CDR2 SYDVKM, per germline. Unmatched junction bases numbered 6, after V lost 5 bases and J lost 2 bases. CDR3 protein: CASSTAGLAYNEQFF. The CDR3 bases are TGTGCCAGCAGTACCGCTGGACTAGCCTACAATGAGCAGTTCTTC. The full variable domain, completed using reference TRBV28 and TRBJ2-1, is DVKVTQSSRYLVKRTGEKVFLECVQDMDHENMFWYRQDPGLGLRLIYFSYDVKMKEKGDIPEGYSVSREKKERFSLILESASTNQTSMYLCASSTAGLAYNEQFFGPGTRLTVL.

This clone has just one count. V is TRBV7-6 and J is TRBJ1-2; the D is unclear. CDR1 and CDR2 from the germline V gene are SGHVS and FNYEAQ. V dropped 5 bases and J dropped 5 bases, with 9 bases sitting between them. The CDR3 sequence is 12 residues long. CDR3 in DNA: TGTGCCAGCAGCGCAATGGGTTATGGCTACACCTTC. Protein: CASSAMGYGYTF.

The gene calls are TRBV19 and TRBJ2-3, with D tentatively TRBD1 (5 bases). Trimming cost V 2 bases and J 2 bases, with 11 bases left between them. Germline lookup yields CDR1 LNHDA and CDR2 SQIVND (reference sequence). The CDR3 length is 15 residues. The CDR3 bases are TGTGCCAGTAGTATAAGGACACTTCTCACAGATACGCAGTATTTT. Protein product: CASSIRTLLTDTQYF.

The CDR3 bases are TGTGCCAGCACCCTAGGGGGGTCGGGCACAGATACGCAGTATTTT. It translates to CASTLGGSGTDTQYF. The chain is built from TRBV7-9 and TRBJ2-3; D possibly uses TRBD1 or TRBD2 (6 bases each). The germline V gene has CDR1 SEHNR and CDR2 FQNEAQ (reference sequence). Trimming took off 7 bases at V and 1 base at J, with 15 bases between the two ends. This CDR3 has 15 residues.

V and J are TRBV10-1 and TRBJ2-5; 7 positions agree with TRBD1. The CDR3 is 13 amino acids. Trimming at V came to 6 bases and at J to 3 bases, leaving 4 bases not matched to a gene. Germline CDR1 is WNHNN and CDR2 is SYGVQD (reference sequence). In nucleotides, the CDR3 is TGCGCCAGCAGCCGGGACAGTAAAGAGACCCAGTACTTC. Its protein product is CASSRDSKETQYF.

This rearrangement joins TRBV7-3 to TRBJ2-7; 9 nucleotides match TRBD2. Germline assignment: CDR1 SGHTA and CDR2 FQGTGA. J was trimmed by 5 bases and V by 5 bases; bases with no gene match: 10. The length of the CDR3 is 15 residues. The CDR3 nucleotides read TGTGCCAGCAGCACAGGAGCGGGAGGAATAAACGAGCAGTACTTC. Its translation is CASSTGAGGINEQYF.

This clone was counted once. This chain uses TRBV29-1 with TRBJ1-1; D ambiguous. V lost 5 bases and J 0 bases, leaving 13 bases between the germline ends. The CDR3 contains 14 residues. The germline CDR1 and CDR2 sequences are SQVTM and ANQGSEA. The CDR3 DNA sequence: TGCAGCGTTTGCTCTCCCCTCATGAACACTGAAGCTTTCTTT. It yields the protein CSVCSPLMNTEAFF.

The V call is TRBV19, the J call TRBJ2-5, with 12 nucleotides matching TRBD2. Trimming removed 0 bases from V and 4 bases from J; junction bases left unmatched: 3. Germline CDR1 is LNHDA and CDR2 is SQIVND (reference sequence). The CDR3 sequence is 16 residues long. Written as DNA, the CDR3 is TGTGCCAGTAGTATAGATCCGGGACTAGCGGGAGAGACCCAGTACTTC. It yields the protein CASSIDPGLAGETQYF. Filled out from reference TRBV19 and TRBJ2-5, the complete variable domain reads DGGITQSPKYLFRKEGQNVTLSCEQNLNHDAMYWYRQDPGQGLRLIYYSQIVNDFQKGDIAEGYSVSREKKESFPLTVTSAQKNPTAFYLCASSIDPGLAGETQYFGPGTRLLVL.

V and J are TRBV11-2 and TRBJ1-3; 7 bases agree with TRBD1. Trimming at V came to 5 bases and at J to 4 bases, leaving 5 bases not matched to a gene. The CDR3 loop spans 14 amino acids. Germline CDR1 reads SGHAT; CDR2 reads FQNNGV. In DNA, the CDR3 is TGTGCCAGCAGCCTCGACAGGGCGGGAAACACCATATATTTT. Amino acids: CASSLDRAGNTIYF.

The chain is built from TRBV7-2 and TRBJ1-5, with TRBD1 matching over 9 bases. The CDR3 runs to 14 residues. J gave up 7 bases and V 5 bases, and 6 bases lay outside the gene matches. The germline V gene encodes CDR1 SGHTA and CDR2 FQGNSA. DNA of the CDR3: TGTGCCAGCAGCGGACAGGGGACGGGGCAGCCCCAGCATTTT. Translating it yields CASSGQGTGQPQHF.

The gene calls are TRBV9 and TRBJ2-7; D possibly corresponds to TRBD1 (5 bases). Trimming shortened V by 0 bases and J by 2 bases, and 12 bases separated the two germline ends. The CDR3 consists of 15 residues. Germline CDR1 SGDLS, CDR2 YYNGEE. CDR3 sequence reads: CASSVGGSRTYEQYF. The CDR3 DNA follows: TGTGCCAGCAGCGTAGGGGGCTCCCGGACCTACGAGCAGTACTTC.

V and J are TRBV4-2 and TRBJ2-1; D could derive from TRBD1 or TRBD2 (7 bases each). V was shortened by 4 bases and J by 0 bases, with 16 bases between the two germline ends. CDR3 size: 17 residues. Per germline, CDR1 LGHNA and CDR2 YNFKEQ. CDR3 protein: CASSPWGRDSSYNEQFF. The CDR3 nucleotides read TGTGCCAGCAGCCCATGGGGGAGGGACAGCTCCTACAATGAGCAGTTCTTC.

This clone was observed once. V is TRBV9 and J is TRBJ1-4; 7 nucleotides agree with TRBD1. The CDR3 covers 15 residues. J gave up 0 bases and V 5 bases, and 4 bases lay outside the gene matches. Per the germline V gene, CDR1 is SGDLS and CDR2 is YYNGEE. The CDR3 DNA is TGTGCCAGCAGAGAAGGGACAGCAACTAATGAAAAACTGTTTTTT. Translation: CASREGTATNEKLFF.

The rearrangement links TRBV28 to TRBJ2-3; 11 bases align to TRBD2. The junction had 5 bases not matched to a gene; V was cut back by 5 bases and J by 4 bases. CDR3 length: 15 amino acids. In germline, CDR1 is MDHEN, CDR2 SYDVKM. CDR3 amino acids: CASSVSGGGPDTQYF. CDR3 DNA sequence: TGTGCCAGCAGTGTTAGCGGGGGGGGCCCAGATACGCAGTATTTT.

This rearrangement joins TRBV4-2 to TRBJ2-7; D is uncertain. The CDR3 has 15 residues. Per the germline V gene, CDR1 is LGHNA and CDR2 is YNFKEQ. Trimming removed 0 bases at V and 1 base at J, with 10 bases between. Here the CDR3 reads CASSQDRVQSYEQYF. The CDR3 DNA reads TGTGCCAGCAGCCAAGATAGGGTCCAATCCTACGAGCAGTACTTC.

This clone was seen just once. This chain uses TRBV19 with TRBJ1-1, with no clear D. V lost 1 base to trimming and J lost 9 bases, with 21 bases between them. Germline V gene sequence: CDR1 LNHDA, CDR2 SQIVND (reference sequence). CDR3 size: 16 residues. The CDR3 nucleotides read TGTGCCAGTAGTATAGGACCGGGCCCGGCGAGGGTTCAAGCTTTCTTT. It encodes CASSIGPGPARVQAFF. The full variable domain, with the rest looked up from reference TRBV19 and TRBJ1-1, is DGGITQSPKYLFRKEGQNVTLSCEQNLNHDAMYWYRQDPGQGLRLIYYSQIVNDFQKGDIAEGYSVSREKKESFPLTVTSAQKNPTAFYLCASSIGPGPARVQAFFGQGTRLTVV.

This rearrangement joins TRBV5-6 to TRBJ1-2; no firm D call. Deletions cut 0 bases from V and 5 bases from J, with 8 bases between. The CDR3 covers 13 residues. Germline V gives CDR1 SGHDT, CDR2 YYEEEE. The CDR3 spells CASSLEQTYGYTF. The CDR3 region has the DNA TGTGCCAGCAGCTTGGAACAGACATATGGCTACACCTTC.

V gene TRBV7-9 combines with J gene TRBJ2-3; no clear D gene. V lost 8 bases, J lost 3 bases, and 21 bases lay in between. CDR3 length: 16 amino acids. CDR1 SEHNR and CDR2 FQNEAQ come from the germline V gene (reference sequence). The CDR3 coding sequence is TGTGCCAGCCAATTTTCGCGAACCGGCTCAACAGATACGCAGTATTTT. Translating gives CASQFSRTGSTDTQYF.

The rearrangement links TRBV28 to TRBJ2-3, with D tentatively TRBD1 (6 bases). Deletions cut 3 bases from V and 0 bases from J, with 10 bases between. CDR3 length: 15 amino acids. CDR1 is MDHEN, CDR2 SYDVKM, per germline. CDR3 sequence reads: CASSFSTGSTDTQYF. In DNA form, the CDR3 reads TGTGCCAGCAGTTTTTCCACAGGGAGCACAGATACGCAGTATTTT.

This chain joins TRBV2 and TRBJ1-1; D may be TRBD1 (6 bases). The CDR3 length is 12 residues. Per the germline V gene, CDR1 is SNHLY and CDR2 is FYNNEI. V lost 7 bases and J 7 bases, leaving 13 bases between the germline ends. Written as DNA, the CDR3 is TGTGCCAGCACCTTACAGGGTTTTGAAGCTTTCTTT. Amino acids: CASTLQGFEAFF.

The genes are TRBV5-6 and TRBJ1-4, with 10 bases that match TRBD1. The length of the CDR3 is 15 residues. Germline V gene data show CDR1 as SGHDT and CDR2 as YYEEEE. Trimming removed 1 base from V and 7 bases from J; junction bases left unmatched: 4. CDR3 DNA sequence: TGTGCCAGCAGCTTGACCGGGACAGGGGCTGAAAAACTGTTTTTT. This codes for CASSLTGTGAEKLFF.